This TCR beta chain was found in a study of blood T cell repertoires in COVID-19. In the study overall: The United States, Italy and Spain provided the acute and convalescent COVID-19 samples. Sample material is recorded as cDNA or gDNA derived from T cells, B-cell-depleted T cells, or PBMCs.

Germline values: CDR1 SGHNT, CDR2 YYREEE (reference sequence). The CDR3 has 15 amino acids. J lost 9 bases, V lost 4 bases, and 5 bases had no gene match. Authors' data handling: By means of reference gene primer amplification, nucleated cell counts were estimated. Clones were sequenced by immunoSEQ multiplex PCR, and TCRdb holds only the in-frame ones, with some missing. The DNA gave D and trimming, while V, J and clone size come from that table. The repertoire consists of about 360,000 clones, with approximately 80% occurring once and the leading ten covering under 1.2%. This clone appeared a few times.

The source of this sequence is a human donor with acute or convalescent COVID-19. The donor label of this sample is uncertain. Sample: peripheral blood. The chain is built from TRBV5-4 and TRBJ2-1, with TRBD2 matching 15 bases. CDR3 sequence (DNA): TGTGCCAGCAGCCCGGGACTAGCGGGGGGCCTTGAGCAGTTCTTC. It is translated as CASSPGLAGGLEQFF.